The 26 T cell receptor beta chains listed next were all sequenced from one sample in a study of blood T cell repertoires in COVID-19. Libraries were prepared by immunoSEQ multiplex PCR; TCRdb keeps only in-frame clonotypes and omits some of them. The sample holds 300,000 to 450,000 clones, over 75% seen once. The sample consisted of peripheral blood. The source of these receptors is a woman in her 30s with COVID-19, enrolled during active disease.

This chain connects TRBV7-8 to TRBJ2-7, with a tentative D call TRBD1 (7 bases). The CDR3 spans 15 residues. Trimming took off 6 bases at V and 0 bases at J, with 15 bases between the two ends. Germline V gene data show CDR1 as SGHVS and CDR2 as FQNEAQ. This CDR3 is CASRDRRGNSYEQYF. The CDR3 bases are TGTGCCAGCAGGGACAGGAGGGGAAACTCCTACGAGCAGTACTTC.

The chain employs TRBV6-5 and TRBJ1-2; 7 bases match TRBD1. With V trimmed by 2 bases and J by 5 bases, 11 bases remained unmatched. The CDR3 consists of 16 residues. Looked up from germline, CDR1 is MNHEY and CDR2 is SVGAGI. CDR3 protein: CASSYVPGQIFYGYTF. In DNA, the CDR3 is TGTGCCAGCAGTTACGTTCCGGGACAGATTTTTTATGGCTACACCTTC.

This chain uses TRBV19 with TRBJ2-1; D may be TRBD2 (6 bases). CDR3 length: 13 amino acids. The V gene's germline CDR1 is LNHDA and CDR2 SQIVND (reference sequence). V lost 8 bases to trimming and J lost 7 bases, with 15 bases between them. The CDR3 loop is CASGQARGNEQFF. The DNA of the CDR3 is TGTGCCAGTGGTCAGGCCCGGGGGAATGAGCAGTTCTTC.

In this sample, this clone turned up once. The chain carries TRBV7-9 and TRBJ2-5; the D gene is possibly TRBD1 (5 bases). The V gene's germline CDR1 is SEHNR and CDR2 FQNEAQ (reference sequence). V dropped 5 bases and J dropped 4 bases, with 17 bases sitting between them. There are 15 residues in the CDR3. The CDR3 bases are TGTGCCAGCAGCACGTATACTGACAGTCGAGAGACCCAGTACTTC. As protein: CASSTYTDSRETQYF.

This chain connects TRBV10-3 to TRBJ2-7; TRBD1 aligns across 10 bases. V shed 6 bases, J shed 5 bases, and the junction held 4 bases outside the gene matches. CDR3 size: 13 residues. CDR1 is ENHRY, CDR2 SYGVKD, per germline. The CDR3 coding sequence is TGTGCCATCAGCGGAGGGACAGGGGACGAGCAGTACTTC. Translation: CAISGGTGDEQYF.

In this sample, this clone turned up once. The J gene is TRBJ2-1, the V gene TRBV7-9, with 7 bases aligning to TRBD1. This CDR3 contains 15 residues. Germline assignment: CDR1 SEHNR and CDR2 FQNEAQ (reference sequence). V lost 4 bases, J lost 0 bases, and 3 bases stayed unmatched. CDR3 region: CASSSRGFSYNEQFF. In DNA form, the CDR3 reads TGTGCCAGCAGCTCCAGGGGGTTCTCCTACAATGAGCAGTTCTTC.

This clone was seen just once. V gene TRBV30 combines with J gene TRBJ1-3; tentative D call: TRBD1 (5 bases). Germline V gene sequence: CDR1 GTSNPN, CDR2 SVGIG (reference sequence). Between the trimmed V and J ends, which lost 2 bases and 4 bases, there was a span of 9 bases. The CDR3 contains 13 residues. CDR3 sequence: CAWSRGGGNTIYF. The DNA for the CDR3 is TGTGCCTGGAGTAGGGGAGGAGGAAACACCATATATTTT.

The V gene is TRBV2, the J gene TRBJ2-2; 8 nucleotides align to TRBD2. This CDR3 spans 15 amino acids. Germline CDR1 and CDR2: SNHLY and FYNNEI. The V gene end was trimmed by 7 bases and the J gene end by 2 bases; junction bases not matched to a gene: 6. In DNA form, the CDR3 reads TGTGCCAGCAACGGCGGGAGGATCAACACCGGGGAGCTGTTTTTT. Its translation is CASNGGRINTGELFF. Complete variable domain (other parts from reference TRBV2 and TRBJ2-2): EPEVTQTPSHQVTQMGQEVILRCVPISNHLYFYWYRQILGQKVEFLVSFYNNEISEKSEIFDDQFSVERPDGSNFTLKIRSTKLEDSAMYFCASNGGRINTGELFFGEGSRLTVL.

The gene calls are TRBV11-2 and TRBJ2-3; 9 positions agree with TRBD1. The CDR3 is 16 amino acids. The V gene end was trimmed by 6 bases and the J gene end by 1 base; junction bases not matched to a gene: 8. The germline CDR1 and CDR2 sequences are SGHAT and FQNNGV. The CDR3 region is CASRPPGQGGTDTQYF. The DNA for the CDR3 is TGTGCCAGCAGGCCCCCGGGACAGGGTGGCACAGATACGCAGTATTTT.

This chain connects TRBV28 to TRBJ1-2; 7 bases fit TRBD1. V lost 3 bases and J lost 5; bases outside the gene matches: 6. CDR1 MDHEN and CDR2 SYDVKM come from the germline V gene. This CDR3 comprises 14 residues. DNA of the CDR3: TGTGCCAGCAGTTTCTCCGGACAGGAGTATGGCTACACCTTC. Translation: CASSFSGQEYGYTF.

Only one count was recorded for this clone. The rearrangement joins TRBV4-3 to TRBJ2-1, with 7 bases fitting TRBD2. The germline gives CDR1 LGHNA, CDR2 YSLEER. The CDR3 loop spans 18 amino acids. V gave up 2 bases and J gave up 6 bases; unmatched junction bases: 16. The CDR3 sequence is CASSQRGGARTLVNEQFF. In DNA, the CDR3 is TGCGCCAGCAGCCAAAGGGGAGGGGCGCGCACCCTAGTCAATGAGCAGTTCTTC.

CDR3 DNA sequence: TGCAGCGTGGGTACCGGGACAGGGAATGAGCAGTTCTTC. Protein sequence: CSVGTGTGNEQFF. The rearrangement joins TRBV29-1 to TRBJ2-1; TRBD1 matches 9 bases. V was clipped by 6 bases and J by 7 bases; unmatched bases: 7. The V gene's germline CDR1 is SQVTM and CDR2 ANQGSEA. This CDR3 is 13 amino acids long.

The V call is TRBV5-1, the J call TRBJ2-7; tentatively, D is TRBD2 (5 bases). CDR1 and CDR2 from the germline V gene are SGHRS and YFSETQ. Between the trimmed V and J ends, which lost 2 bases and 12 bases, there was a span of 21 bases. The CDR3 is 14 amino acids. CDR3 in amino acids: CASSLGLNEAVAYF. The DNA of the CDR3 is TGCGCCAGCAGCTTAGGGCTAAATGAAGCGGTGGCGTACTTC.

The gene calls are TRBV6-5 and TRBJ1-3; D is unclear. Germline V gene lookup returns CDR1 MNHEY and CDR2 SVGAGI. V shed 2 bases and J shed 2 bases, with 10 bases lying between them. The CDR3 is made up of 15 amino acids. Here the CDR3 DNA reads TGTGCCAGCAGTTACAACCCAGGCGCTGGAAACACCATATATTTT. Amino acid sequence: CASSYNPGAGNTIYF.

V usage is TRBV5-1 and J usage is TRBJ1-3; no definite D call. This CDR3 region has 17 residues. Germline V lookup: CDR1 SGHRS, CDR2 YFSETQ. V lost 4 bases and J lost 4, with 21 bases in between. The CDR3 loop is CASSPGRIELSGNTIYF. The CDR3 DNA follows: TGCGCCAGCAGCCCTGGGAGGATAGAATTATCCGGAAACACCATATATTTT.

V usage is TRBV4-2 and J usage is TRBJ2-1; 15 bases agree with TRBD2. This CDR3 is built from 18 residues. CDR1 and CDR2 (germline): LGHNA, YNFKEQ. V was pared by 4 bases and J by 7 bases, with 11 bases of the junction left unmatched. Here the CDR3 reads CASSPSGLAGGRRNEQFF. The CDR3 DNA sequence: TGTGCCAGCAGCCCCTCGGGACTAGCGGGAGGCCGTAGAAATGAGCAGTTCTTC.

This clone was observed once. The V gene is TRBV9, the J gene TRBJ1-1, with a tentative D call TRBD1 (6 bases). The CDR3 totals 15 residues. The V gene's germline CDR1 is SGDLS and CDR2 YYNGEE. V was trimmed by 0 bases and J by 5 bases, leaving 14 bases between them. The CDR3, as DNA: TGTGCCAGCAGCGTAGCTCCAGGGGCGAGGACTGAAGCTTTCTTT. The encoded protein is CASSVAPGARTEAFF.

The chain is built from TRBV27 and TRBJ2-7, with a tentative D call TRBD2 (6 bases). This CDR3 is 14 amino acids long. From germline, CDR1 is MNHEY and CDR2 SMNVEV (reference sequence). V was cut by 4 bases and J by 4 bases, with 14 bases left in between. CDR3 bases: TGTGCCAGCAGTTCACGGGACTTACTATACGAGCAGTACTTC. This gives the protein CASSSRDLLYEQYF.

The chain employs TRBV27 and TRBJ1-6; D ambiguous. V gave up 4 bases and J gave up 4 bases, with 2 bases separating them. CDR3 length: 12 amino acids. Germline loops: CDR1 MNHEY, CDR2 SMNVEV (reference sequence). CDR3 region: CASSSYNSPLHF. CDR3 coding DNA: TGTGCCAGCAGTTCTTATAATTCACCCCTCCACTTT.

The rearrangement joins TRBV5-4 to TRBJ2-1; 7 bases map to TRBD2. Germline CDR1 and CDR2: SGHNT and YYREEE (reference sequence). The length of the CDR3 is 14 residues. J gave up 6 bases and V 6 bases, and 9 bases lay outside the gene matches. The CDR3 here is CASKAGVYPNEQFF. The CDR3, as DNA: TGTGCCAGCAAGGCGGGAGTATATCCCAATGAGCAGTTCTTC.

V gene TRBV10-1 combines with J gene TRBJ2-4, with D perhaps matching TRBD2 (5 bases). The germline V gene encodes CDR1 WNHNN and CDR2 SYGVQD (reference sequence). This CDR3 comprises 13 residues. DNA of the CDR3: TGCGCTGACCACGGGGAATCCAAAAACATTCAGTACTTC. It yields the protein CADHGESKNIQYF.

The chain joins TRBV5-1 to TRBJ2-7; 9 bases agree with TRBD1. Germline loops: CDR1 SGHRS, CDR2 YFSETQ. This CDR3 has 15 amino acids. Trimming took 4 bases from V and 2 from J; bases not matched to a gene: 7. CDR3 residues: CASSGGTGSTYEQYF. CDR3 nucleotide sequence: TGCGCCAGCAGCGGGGGGACAGGGAGTACCTACGAGCAGTACTTC.

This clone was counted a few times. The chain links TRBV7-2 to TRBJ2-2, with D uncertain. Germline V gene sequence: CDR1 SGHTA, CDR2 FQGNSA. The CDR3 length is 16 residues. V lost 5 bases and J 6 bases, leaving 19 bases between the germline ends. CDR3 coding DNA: TGTGCCAGCAGCCCCCAGACACCTACACGAGCCGGGGAGCTGTTTTTT. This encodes CASSPQTPTRAGELFF.

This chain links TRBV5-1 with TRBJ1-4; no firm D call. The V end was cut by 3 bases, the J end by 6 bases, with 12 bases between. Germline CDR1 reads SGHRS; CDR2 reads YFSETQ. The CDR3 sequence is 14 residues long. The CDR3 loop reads CASSSRRADEKLFF. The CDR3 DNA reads TGCGCCAGCAGCTCTCGACGCGCGGATGAAAAACTGTTTTTT.

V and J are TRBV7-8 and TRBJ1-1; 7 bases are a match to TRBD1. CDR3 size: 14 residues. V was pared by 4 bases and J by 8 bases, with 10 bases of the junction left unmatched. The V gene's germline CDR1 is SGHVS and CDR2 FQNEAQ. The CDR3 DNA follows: TGTGCCAGCAGCTGGGACAGAATGAGGGGCGAAGCTTTCTTT. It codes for CASSWDRMRGEAFF.

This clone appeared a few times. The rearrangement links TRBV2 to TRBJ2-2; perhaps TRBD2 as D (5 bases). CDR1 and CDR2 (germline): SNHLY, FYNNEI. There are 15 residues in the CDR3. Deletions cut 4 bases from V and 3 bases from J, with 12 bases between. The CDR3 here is CASSGTDLDTGELFF. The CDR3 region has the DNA TGTGCCAGCAGTGGGACGGACTTAGACACCGGGGAGCTGTTTTTT.